This entry lists 2 T cell receptor beta chains sequenced from one sample in a study of T cells after yellow fever vaccination. TCRdb reanalysed the 5' RACE reads using MiXCR and keeps one entry per CDR3 protein. The table lists about 330,000 distinct CDR3 sequences, approximately 7% of them singletons. Sequences were derived from PBMCs, sampled roughly 47 days after the first yellow fever vaccination. Source of these receptors: a man aged 18-30 years who received the YFV17D yellow fever vaccine.

This chain links TRBV19 with TRBJ2-2; possible D gene TRBD1, 6 bases. V lost 3 bases and J 6 bases, leaving 8 bases between the germline ends. From germline, CDR1 is LNHDA and CDR2 SQIVND (reference sequence). The CDR3 consists of 13 residues. The CDR3 coding sequence is TGTGCCAGTAGTATTACAGGGTCCGGGGAGCTGTTTTTT. Encoded protein: CASSITGSGELFF.

The V call is TRBV5-4, the J call TRBJ2-5; TRBD1 agrees at 8 bases. This CDR3 contains 16 residues. Germline loops: CDR1 SGHNT, CDR2 YYREEE (reference sequence). The V segment lost 3 bases and the J segment 1 base; nucleotides outside the gene matches: 8. CDR3 in amino acids: CASSSARGQAQETQYF. DNA for the CDR3: TGTGCCAGCAGCTCGGCCCGGGGACAGGCCCAAGAGACCCAGTACTTC.